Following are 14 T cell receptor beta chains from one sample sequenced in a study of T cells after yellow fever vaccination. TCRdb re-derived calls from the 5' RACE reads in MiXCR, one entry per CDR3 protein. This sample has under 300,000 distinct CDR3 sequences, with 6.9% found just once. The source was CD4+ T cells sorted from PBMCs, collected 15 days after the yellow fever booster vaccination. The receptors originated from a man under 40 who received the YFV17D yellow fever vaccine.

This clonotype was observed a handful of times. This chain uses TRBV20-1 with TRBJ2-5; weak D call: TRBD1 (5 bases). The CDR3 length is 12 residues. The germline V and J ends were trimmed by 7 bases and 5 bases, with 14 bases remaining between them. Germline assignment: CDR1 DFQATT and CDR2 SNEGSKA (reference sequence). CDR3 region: CSGTLGVETQYF. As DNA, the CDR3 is TGCAGTGGAACGCTAGGGGTGGAGACCCAGTACTTC.

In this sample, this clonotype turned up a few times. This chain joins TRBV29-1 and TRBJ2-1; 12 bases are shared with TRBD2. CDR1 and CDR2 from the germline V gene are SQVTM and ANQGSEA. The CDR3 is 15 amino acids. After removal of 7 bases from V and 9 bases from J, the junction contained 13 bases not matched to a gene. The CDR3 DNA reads TGCAGCGCCCTGACTAGCGGGAGCTTTTTGAGTGAGCAGTTCTTC. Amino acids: CSALTSGSFLSEQFF.

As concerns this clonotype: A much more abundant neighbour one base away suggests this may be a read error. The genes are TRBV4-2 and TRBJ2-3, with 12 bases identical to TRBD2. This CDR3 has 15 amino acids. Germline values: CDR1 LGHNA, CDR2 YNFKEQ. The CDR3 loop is CAISPTSGRQDTQYF. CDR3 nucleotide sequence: TGTGCCATCAGCCCAACTAGCGGGAGGCAAGATACGCAGTATTTT.

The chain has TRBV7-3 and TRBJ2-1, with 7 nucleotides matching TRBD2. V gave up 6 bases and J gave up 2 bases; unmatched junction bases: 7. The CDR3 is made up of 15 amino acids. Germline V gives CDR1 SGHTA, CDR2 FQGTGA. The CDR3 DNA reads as TGTGCCAGCAGACTGAACCGGGGGGCCTACAATGAGCAGTTCTTC. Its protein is CASRLNRGAYNEQFF.

The CDR3 coding sequence is TGTGCCAGCAGCCAAGCCCGTGGACTAGCGGAATTCTCCTACAATGAGCAGTTCTTC. Translating it yields CASSQARGLAEFSYNEQFF. V usage is TRBV4-2 and J usage is TRBJ2-1; 10 positions match TRBD2. This CDR3 has 19 residues. Germline trimming cut 1 base from V and 0 bases from J; bases unmatched to any gene: 9. Germline V gene sequence: CDR1 LGHNA, CDR2 YNFKEQ.

Here the CDR3 DNA reads TGTGCCAGCAGCTTCGGGACAGCTCTCCCCGGGGAGCTGTTTTTT. As protein: CASSFGTALPGELFF. The V and J genes are TRBV7-9 and TRBJ2-2; TRBD1 matches at 7 bases. The CDR3 consists of 15 residues. V lost 3 bases and J lost 6; bases outside the gene matches: 7. Germline CDR1 SEHNR, CDR2 FQNEAQ (reference sequence).

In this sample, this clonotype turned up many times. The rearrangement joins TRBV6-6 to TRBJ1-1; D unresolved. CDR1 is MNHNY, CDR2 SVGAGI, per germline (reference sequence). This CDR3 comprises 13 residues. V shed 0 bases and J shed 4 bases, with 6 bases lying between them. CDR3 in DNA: TGTGCCAGCAGTTACTCCCCGGGCACTGAAGCTTTCTTT. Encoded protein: CASSYSPGTEAFF.

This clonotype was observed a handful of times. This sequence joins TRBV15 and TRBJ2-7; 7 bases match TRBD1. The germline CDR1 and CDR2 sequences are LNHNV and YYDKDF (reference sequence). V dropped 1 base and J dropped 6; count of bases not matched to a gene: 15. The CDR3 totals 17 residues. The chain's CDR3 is CATSRVLTGTDNSEQYF. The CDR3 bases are TGTGCCACCAGCAGAGTTCTGACCGGGACAGACAACTCCGAGCAGTACTTC.

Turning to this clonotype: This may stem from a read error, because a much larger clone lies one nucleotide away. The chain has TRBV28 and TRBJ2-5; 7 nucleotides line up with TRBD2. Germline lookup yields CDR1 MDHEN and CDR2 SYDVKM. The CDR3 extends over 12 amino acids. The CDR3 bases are TGTGCCAGCAGATCTAGCGGAGAGGCCCAGTACTTC. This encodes CASRSSGEAQYF.

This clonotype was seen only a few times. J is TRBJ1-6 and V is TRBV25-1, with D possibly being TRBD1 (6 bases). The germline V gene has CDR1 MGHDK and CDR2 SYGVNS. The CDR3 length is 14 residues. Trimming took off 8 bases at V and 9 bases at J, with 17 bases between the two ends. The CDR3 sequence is CASGPGTSISPLHF. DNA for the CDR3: TGTGCCAGCGGCCCCGGGACATCAATTTCACCCCTCCACTTT.

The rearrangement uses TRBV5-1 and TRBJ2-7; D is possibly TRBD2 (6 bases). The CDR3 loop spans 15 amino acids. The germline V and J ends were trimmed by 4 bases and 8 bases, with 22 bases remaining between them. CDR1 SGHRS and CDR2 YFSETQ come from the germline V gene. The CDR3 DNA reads TGCGCCAGCAGCCCGCAACCCCGGGACTCAGTCCAGCAGTACTTC. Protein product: CASSPQPRDSVQQYF.

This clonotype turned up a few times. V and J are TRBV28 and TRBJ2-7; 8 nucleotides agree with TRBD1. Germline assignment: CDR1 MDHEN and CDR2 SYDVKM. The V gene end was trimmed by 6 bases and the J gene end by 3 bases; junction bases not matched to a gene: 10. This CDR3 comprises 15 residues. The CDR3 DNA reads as TGTGCCAGCAGAAAACCGGGACAGGTCAACTACGAGCAGTACTTC. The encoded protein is CASRKPGQVNYEQYF. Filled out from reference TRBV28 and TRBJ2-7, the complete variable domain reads DVKVTQSSRYLVKRTGEKVFLECVQDMDHENMFWYRQDPGLGLRLIYFSYDVKMKEKGDIPEGYSVSREKKERFSLILESASTNQTSMYLCASRKPGQVNYEQYFGPGTRLTVT.

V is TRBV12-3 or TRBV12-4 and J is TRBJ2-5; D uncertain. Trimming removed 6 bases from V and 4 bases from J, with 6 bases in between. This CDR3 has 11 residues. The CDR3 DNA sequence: TGTGCCAGCAGGCAAACAGAGACCCAGTACTTC. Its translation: CASRQTETQYF.

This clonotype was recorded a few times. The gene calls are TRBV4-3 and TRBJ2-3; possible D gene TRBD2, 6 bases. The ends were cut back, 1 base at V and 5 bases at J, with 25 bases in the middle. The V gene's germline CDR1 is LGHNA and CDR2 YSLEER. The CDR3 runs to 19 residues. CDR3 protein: CASSQAPRAGGKDKDTQYF. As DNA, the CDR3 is TGCGCCAGCAGCCAAGCTCCCCGAGCGGGCGGTAAGGACAAAGATACGCAGTATTTT.